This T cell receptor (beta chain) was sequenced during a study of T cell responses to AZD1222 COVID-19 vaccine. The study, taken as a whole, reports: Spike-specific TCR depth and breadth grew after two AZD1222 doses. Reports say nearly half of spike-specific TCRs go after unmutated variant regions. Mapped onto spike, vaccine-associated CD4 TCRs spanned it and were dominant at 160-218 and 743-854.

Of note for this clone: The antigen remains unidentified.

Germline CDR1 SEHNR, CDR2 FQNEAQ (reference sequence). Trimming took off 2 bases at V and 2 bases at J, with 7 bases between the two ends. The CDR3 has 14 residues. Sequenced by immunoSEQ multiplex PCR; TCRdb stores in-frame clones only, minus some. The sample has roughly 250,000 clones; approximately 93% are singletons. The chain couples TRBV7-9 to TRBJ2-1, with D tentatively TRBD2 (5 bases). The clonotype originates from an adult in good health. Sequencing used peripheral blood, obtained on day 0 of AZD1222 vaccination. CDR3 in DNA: TGTGCCAGCAGCTTACGGGGTACCTACAATGAGCAGTTCTTC. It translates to CASSLRGTYNEQFF. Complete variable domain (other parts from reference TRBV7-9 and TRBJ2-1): DTGVSQNPRHKITKRGQNVTFRCDPISEHNRLYWYRQTLGQGPEFLTYFQNEAQLEKSRLLSDRFSAERPKGSFSTLEIQRTEQGDSAMYLCASSLRGTYNEQFFGPGTRLTVL.